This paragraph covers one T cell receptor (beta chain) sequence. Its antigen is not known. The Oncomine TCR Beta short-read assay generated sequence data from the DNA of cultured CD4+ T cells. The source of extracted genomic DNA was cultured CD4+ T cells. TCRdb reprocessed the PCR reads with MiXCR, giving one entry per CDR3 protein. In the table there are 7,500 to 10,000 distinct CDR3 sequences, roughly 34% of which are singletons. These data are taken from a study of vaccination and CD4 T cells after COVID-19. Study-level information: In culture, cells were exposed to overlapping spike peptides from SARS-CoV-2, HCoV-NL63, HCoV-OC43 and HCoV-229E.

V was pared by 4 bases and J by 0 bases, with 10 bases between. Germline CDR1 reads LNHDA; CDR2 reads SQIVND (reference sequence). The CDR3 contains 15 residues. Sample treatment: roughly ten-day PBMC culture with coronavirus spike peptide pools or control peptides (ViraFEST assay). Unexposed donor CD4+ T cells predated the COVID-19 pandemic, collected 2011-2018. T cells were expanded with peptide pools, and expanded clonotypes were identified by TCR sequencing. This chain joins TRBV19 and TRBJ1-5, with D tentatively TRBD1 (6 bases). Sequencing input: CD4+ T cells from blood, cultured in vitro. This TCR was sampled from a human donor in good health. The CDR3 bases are TGTGCCAGTAGTAGGGGAGGGGGTAGCAATCAGCCCCAGCATTTT. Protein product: CASSRGGGSNQPQHF. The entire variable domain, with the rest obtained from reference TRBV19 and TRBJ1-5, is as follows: DGGITQSPKYLFRKEGQNVTLSCEQNLNHDAMYWYRQDPGQGLRLIYYSQIVNDFQKGDIAEGYSVSREKKESFPLTVTSAQKNPTAFYLCASSRGGGSNQPQHFGDGTRLSIL.